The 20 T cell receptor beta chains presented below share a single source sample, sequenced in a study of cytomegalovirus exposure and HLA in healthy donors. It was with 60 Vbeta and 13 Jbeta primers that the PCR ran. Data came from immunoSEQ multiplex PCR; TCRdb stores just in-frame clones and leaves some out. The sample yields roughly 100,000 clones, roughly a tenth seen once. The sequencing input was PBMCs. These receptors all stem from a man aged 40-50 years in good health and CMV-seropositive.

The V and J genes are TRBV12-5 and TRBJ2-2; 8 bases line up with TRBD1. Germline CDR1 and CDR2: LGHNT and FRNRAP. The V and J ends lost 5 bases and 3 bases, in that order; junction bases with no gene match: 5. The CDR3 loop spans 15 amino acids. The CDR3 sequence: CASGPPQGDTGELFF. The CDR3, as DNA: TGTGCTAGTGGTCCCCCACAGGGGGACACCGGGGAGCTGTTTTTT.

The CDR3 spells CASSDLGGEQYF. The CDR3 DNA sequence: TGTGCCAGCAGTGACCTGGGGGGCGAGCAGTACTTC. J is TRBJ2-7 and V is TRBV6-4; D might be TRBD2 (6 bases). The CDR3 has 12 residues. The V gene's germline CDR1 is MRHNA and CDR2 SNTAGT. V was shortened by 2 bases and J by 6 bases, with 8 bases between the two germline ends.

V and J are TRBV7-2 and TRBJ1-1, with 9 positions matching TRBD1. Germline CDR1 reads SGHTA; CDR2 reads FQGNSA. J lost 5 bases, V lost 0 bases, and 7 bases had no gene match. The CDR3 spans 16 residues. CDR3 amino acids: CASSLAFLGQGTEAFF. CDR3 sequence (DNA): TGTGCCAGCAGCTTAGCGTTTTTAGGACAGGGGACTGAAGCTTTCTTT.

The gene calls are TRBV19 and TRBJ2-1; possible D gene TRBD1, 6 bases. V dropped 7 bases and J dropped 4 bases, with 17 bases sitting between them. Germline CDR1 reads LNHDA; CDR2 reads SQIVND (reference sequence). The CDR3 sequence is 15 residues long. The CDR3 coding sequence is TGTGCCAGTACCCCAGGGGTAAGCGAATACAATGAGCAGTTCTTC. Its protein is CASTPGVSEYNEQFF.

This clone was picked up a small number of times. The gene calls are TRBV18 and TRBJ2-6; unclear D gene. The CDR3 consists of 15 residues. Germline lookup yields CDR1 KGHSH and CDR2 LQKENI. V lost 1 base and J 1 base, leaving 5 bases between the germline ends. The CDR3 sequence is CASSPLQSGANVLTF. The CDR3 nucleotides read TGTGCCAGCTCACCACTCCAGTCTGGGGCCAACGTCCTGACTTTC.

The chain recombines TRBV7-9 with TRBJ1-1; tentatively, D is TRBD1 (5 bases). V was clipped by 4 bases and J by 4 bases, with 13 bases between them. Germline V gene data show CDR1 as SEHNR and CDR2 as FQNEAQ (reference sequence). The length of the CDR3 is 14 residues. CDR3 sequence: CASSSQVRSTEAFF. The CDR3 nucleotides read TGTGCCAGCAGCTCACAGGTGAGGAGCACTGAAGCTTTCTTT.

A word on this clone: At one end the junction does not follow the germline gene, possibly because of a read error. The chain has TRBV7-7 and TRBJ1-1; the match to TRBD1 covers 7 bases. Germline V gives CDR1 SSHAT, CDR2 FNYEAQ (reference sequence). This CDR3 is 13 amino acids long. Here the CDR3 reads CASSLEGATQAFF. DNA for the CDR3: TGTGCTAGCAGCTTGGAGGGGGCTACGCAAGCTTTCTTT.

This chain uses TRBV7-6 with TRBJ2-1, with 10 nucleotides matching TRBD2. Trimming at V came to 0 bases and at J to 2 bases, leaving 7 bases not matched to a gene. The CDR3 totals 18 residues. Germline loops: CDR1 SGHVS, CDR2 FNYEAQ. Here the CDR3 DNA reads TGTGCCAGCAGCTTAGCTCTAGCGGGGGCGGCTCCCTACAATGAGCAGTTCTTC. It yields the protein CASSLALAGAAPYNEQFF.

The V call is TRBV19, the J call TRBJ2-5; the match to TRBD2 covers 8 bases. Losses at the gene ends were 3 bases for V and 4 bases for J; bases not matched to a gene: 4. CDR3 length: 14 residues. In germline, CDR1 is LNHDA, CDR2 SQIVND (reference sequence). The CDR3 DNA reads TGTGCCAGTAGTATCGGGCTAGCGGGAGAGACCCAGTACTTC. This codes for CASSIGLAGETQYF.

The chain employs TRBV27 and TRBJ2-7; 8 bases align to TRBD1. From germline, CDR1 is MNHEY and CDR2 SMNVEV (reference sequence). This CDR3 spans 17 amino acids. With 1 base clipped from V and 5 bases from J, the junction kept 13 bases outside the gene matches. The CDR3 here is CASSLFFSAGGLNEQYF. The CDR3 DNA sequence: TGTGCCAGCAGTTTATTCTTTTCGGCAGGGGGCTTGAACGAGCAGTACTTC.

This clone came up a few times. The CDR3 bases are TGTGCCAGTAGTATAACAGGGGGGGTCAATGAGCAGTTCTTC. It encodes CASSITGGVNEQFF. The chain employs TRBV19 and TRBJ2-1, with D maybe TRBD1 (8 bases). CDR3 length equals 14 residues. The V end was cut by 2 bases, the J end by 6 bases, with 11 bases between. The germline V gene has CDR1 LNHDA and CDR2 SQIVND (reference sequence).

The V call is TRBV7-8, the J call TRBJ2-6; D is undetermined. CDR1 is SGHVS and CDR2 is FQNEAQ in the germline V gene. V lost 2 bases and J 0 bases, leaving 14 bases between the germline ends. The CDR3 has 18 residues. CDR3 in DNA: TGTGCCAGCAGCTTATTTCCACAGACCTACTCTGGGGCCAACGTCCTGACTTTC. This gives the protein CASSLFPQTYSGANVLTF.

CDR3 in amino acids: CASSLSSGRGEETQYF. CDR3 sequence (DNA): TGTGCCAGCAGCTTATCTAGCGGGAGGGGGGAAGAGACCCAGTACTTC. This chain links TRBV7-2 with TRBJ2-5, with TRBD2 matching over 12 bases. This CDR3 spans 16 amino acids. The trim removed 2 bases at V and 3 bases at J, leaving 4 bases unmatched. From germline, CDR1 is SGHTA and CDR2 FQGNSA. The variable domain in full, completed from reference TRBV7-2 and TRBJ2-5, reads GAGVSQSPSNKVTEKGKDVELRCDPISGHTALYWYRQSLGQGLEFLIYFQGNSAPDKSGLPSDRFSAERTGGSVSTLTIQRTQQEDSAVYLCASSLSSGRGEETQYFGPGTRLLVL.

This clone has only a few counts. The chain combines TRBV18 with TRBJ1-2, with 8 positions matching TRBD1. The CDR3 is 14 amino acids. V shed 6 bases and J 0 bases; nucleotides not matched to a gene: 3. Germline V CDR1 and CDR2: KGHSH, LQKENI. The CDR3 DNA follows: TGTGCCAGCTCGGACAGGGCAACTAACTATGGCTACACCTTC. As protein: CASSDRATNYGYTF.

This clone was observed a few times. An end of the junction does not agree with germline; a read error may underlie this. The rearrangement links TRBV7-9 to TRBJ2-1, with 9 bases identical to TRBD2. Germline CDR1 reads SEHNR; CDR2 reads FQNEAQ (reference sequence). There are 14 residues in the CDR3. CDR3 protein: CASSVAGAYNEQFF. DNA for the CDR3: TGTGCCAGCAGCGTAGCGGGAGCCTACAATGAGCAGTTCTTC.

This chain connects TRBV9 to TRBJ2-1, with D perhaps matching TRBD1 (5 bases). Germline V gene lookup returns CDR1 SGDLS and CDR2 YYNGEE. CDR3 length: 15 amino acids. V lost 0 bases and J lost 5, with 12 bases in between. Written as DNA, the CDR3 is TGTGCCAGCAGCGTAGTGGCAGGGCCCCACAATGAGCAGTTCTTC. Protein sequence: CASSVVAGPHNEQFF.

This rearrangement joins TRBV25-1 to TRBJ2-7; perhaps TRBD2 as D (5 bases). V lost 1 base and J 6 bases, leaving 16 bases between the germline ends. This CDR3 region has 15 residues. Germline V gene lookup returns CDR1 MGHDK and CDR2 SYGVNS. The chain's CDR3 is CASSESGKVYIEQYF. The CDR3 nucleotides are TGTGCCAGCAGTGAATCGGGAAAGGTCTATATCGAGCAGTACTTC.

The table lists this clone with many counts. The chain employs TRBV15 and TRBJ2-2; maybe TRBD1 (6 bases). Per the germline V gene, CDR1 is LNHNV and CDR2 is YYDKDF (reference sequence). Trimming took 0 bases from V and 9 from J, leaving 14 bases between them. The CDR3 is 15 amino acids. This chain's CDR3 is CATSRDKTGARELFF. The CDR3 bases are TGTGCCACCAGCAGAGATAAGACAGGTGCAAGGGAGCTGTTTTTT.

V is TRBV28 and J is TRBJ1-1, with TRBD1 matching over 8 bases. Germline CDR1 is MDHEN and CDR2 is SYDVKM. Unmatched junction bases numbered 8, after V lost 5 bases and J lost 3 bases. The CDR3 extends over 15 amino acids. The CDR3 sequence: CASSIRTGSDTEAFF. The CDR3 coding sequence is TGTGCCAGCAGTATCCGGACAGGGTCGGACACTGAAGCTTTCTTT. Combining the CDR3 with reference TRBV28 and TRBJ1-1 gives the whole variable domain DVKVTQSSRYLVKRTGEKVFLECVQDMDHENMFWYRQDPGLGLRLIYFSYDVKMKEKGDIPEGYSVSREKKERFSLILESASTNQTSMYLCASSIRTGSDTEAFFGQGTRLTVV.

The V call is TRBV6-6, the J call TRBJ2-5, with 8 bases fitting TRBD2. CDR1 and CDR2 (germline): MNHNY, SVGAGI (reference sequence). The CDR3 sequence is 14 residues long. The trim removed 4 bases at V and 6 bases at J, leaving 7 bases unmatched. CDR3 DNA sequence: TGTGCCAGCAGTTGGCCGGGAGGGGAGAAGACCCAGTACTTC. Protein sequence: CASSWPGGEKTQYF.